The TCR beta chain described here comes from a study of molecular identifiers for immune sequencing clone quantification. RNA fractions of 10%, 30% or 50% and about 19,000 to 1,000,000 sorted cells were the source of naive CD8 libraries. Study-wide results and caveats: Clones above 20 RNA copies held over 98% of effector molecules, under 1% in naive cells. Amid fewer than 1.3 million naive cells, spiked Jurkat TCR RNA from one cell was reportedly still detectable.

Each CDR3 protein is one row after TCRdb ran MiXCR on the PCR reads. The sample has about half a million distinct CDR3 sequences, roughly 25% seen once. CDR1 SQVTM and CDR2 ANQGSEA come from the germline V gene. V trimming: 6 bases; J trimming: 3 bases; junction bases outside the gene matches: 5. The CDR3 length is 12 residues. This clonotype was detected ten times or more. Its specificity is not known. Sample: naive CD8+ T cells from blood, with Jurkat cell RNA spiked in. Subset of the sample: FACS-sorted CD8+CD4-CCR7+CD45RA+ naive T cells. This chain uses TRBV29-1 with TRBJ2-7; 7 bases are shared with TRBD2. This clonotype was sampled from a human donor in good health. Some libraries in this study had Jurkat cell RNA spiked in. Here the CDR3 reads CSVGTGGYEQYF. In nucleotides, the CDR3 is TGCAGCGTGGGGACGGGGGGCTACGAGCAGTACTTC.